A single sample is the source of the 12 T cell receptor beta chains below, sequenced in a study of PD-1 blockade in classical Hodgkin lymphoma. Clones were read by immunoSEQ multiplex PCR, and TCRdb kept only the in-frame ones, dropping some. Among about 13,000 clones listed, around four fifths were seen once. Following autologous stem cell transplantation, relapse occurred in every patient, and exposure to brentuximab vedotin varied. The sample in question was peripheral blood mononuclear cells (PBMCs), obtained at baseline. The receptor set was obtained from a human donor with classical Hodgkin lymphoma.

This clone was observed a single time. The chain uses TRBV10-3 and TRBJ1-1; 8 bases agree with TRBD1. V gave up 6 bases and J gave up 4 bases; unmatched junction bases: 7. Germline V gene data show CDR1 as ENHRY and CDR2 as SYGVKD. CDR3 length: 14 amino acids. The CDR3 DNA follows: TGTGCCATCAGCGTGGACAGGGAGGGCACTGAAGCTTTCTTT. Translating gives CAISVDREGTEAFF.

The CDR3, as DNA: TGTGCCAGTAGTATGTGGGACCCCGCTAACTATGGCTACACCTTC. Residues: CASSMWDPANYGYTF. V usage is TRBV19 and J usage is TRBJ1-2; maybe TRBD1 (5 bases). The CDR3 is 15 amino acids. The ends were cut back, 3 bases at V and 0 bases at J, with 11 bases in the middle. Germline assignment: CDR1 LNHDA and CDR2 SQIVND (reference sequence).

The chain has TRBV19 and TRBJ1-6; 10 bases match TRBD1. The CDR3 sequence is 14 residues long. V shed 7 bases and J 10 bases; nucleotides not matched to a gene: 7. CDR1 is LNHDA and CDR2 is SQIVND in the germline V gene (reference sequence). The CDR3 protein is CASTRDRGISPLHF. CDR3 nucleotides: TGTGCCAGTACCCGGGACAGGGGAATATCACCCCTCCACTTT.

This clone was detected only once. The V and J genes are TRBV28 and TRBJ2-5; D is possibly TRBD2 (6 bases). Germline CDR1 MDHEN, CDR2 SYDVKM. Trimming shortened V by 2 bases and J by 7 bases, and 11 bases separated the two germline ends. CDR3 length: 13 amino acids. The CDR3 nucleotides are TGTGCCAGCAGTTTAGGGGGAGGAGGGACCCAGTACTTC. This translates into CASSLGGGGTQYF. Full variable domain (rest looked up from reference TRBV28 and TRBJ2-5): DVKVTQSSRYLVKRTGEKVFLECVQDMDHENMFWYRQDPGLGLRLIYFSYDVKMKEKGDIPEGYSVSREKKERFSLILESASTNQTSMYLCASSLGGGGTQYFGPGTRLLVL.

The V and J genes are TRBV28 and TRBJ2-5; a possible D gene is TRBD1 (7 bases). V lost 0 bases and J 5 bases, leaving 10 bases between the germline ends. CDR3 length: 14 residues. CDR1 MDHEN and CDR2 SYDVKM come from the germline V gene. CDR3 coding DNA: TGTGCCAGCAGTTTATGGACAGGGAGGGAGACCCAGTACTTC. This codes for CASSLWTGRETQYF.

V and J are TRBV27 and TRBJ2-1; weak D call: TRBD1 (5 bases). V dropped 7 bases and J dropped 8 bases, with 21 bases sitting between them. CDR1 and CDR2 (germline): MNHEY, SMNVEV (reference sequence). This CDR3 contains 15 residues. The CDR3 is CASIKSGASAYEQFF. Here the CDR3 DNA reads TGTGCCAGCATTAAATCTGGGGCGTCGGCCTATGAGCAGTTCTTC.

The chain is built from TRBV6-5 and TRBJ2-7; the match to TRBD1 covers 7 bases. V lost 0 bases and J lost 2; bases outside the gene matches: 4. There are 15 residues in the CDR3. Germline loops: CDR1 MNHEY, CDR2 SVGAGI. This CDR3 is CASSYSGQGAYEQYF. DNA for the CDR3: TGTGCCAGCAGTTACTCGGGGCAGGGGGCCTACGAGCAGTACTTC.

In its sample, this clone ranks as medium-sized. This sequence joins TRBV19 and TRBJ1-1; D possibly corresponds to TRBD1 (6 bases). The CDR3 has 15 amino acids. Germline assignment: CDR1 LNHDA and CDR2 SQIVND (reference sequence). V lost 7 bases and J lost 2, with 17 bases in between. DNA for the CDR3: TGTGCCAGTAAACCTTCCTGGACAGTTAACACTGAAGCTTTCTTT. This encodes CASKPSWTVNTEAFF.

V gene TRBV11-2 combines with J gene TRBJ1-4; TRBD1 matches at 8 bases. Germline CDR1 and CDR2: SGHAT and FQNNGV. V lost 5 bases to trimming and J lost 4 bases; unmatched junction nucleotides: 9. The CDR3 is 16 amino acids. CDR3 residues: CASSIGGTGLNEKLFF. The CDR3 region has the DNA TGTGCCAGCAGCATAGGAGGGACAGGTCTTAATGAAAAACTGTTTTTT.

The rearrangement joins TRBV11-2 to TRBJ2-7, with 8 bases fitting TRBD1. The length of the CDR3 is 14 residues. Germline values: CDR1 SGHAT, CDR2 FQNNGV. V shed 3 bases and J 3 bases; nucleotides not matched to a gene: 4. The CDR3 DNA follows: TGTGCCAGCAGCTTTGCCAGGGGGCACTACGAGCAGTACTTC. Translating gives CASSFARGHYEQYF. The entire variable domain, with the rest obtained from reference TRBV11-2 and TRBJ2-7, is as follows: EAGVAQSPRYKIIEKRQSVAFWCNPISGHATLYWYQQILGQGPKLLIQFQNNGVVDDSQLPKDRFSAERLKGVDSTLKIQPAKLEDSAVYLCASSFARGHYEQYFGPGTRLTVT.

CDR3 in DNA: TGTGCCAGCAGCCAAATCTATGGGGGTCAGCCCCAGCATTTT. This sequence encodes CASSQIYGGQPQHF. The chain carries TRBV4-2 and TRBJ1-5, with a weak D call TRBD1 (5 bases). Trimming took 2 bases from V and 6 from J, leaving 11 bases between them. There are 14 residues in the CDR3. Germline V gene data show CDR1 as LGHNA and CDR2 as YNFKEQ.

This clone has more than one count but fewer than ten. The rearrangement joins TRBV7-9 to TRBJ1-1; D is perhaps TRBD1 (5 bases). V was cut by 2 bases and J by 7 bases, with 20 bases left in between. Looked up from germline, CDR1 is SEHNR and CDR2 is FQNEAQ (reference sequence). The CDR3 spans 16 residues. In DNA, the CDR3 is TGTGCCAGCAGCTTATCGGGGCACACCCCCTCGGTTGAAGCTTTCTTT. Translation gives CASSLSGHTPSVEAFF. Drawing the rest from reference TRBV7-9 and TRBJ1-1, the complete variable domain is DTGVSQNPRHKITKRGQNVTFRCDPISEHNRLYWYRQTLGQGPEFLTYFQNEAQLEKSRLLSDRFSAERPKGSFSTLEIQRTEQGDSAMYLCASSLSGHTPSVEAFFGQGTRLTVV.